Listed below are T cell receptor beta chains from one sample, sequenced in a study of T cells after yellow fever vaccination. TCRdb reprocessed the 5' RACE reads with MiXCR, giving one entry per CDR3 protein. The sample carries some 560,000 distinct CDR3 sequences, about 17% recorded once. The material sequenced was PBMCs, taken about 5 days after the first yellow fever vaccination. The receptors stem from a man between 18 and 35 years old who received the YFV17D yellow fever vaccine. CDR3s leave out the opening cysteine and the closing phenylalanine or tryptophan. The order of the fields is J gene, V gene, CDR3 protein.

TRBJ2-7 TRBV4-1 ASSATGASYEQY
TRBJ1-5 TRBV4-1 ASSQEIRARNQPQH
TRBJ1-5 TRBV6-2/TRBV6-3 ASSPYRGFNQPQH
TRBJ1-5 TRBV6-2/TRBV6-3 ASSSPREINQPQH
TRBJ2-1 TRBV5-1 ASSRELAGGTDEQF
TRBJ2-1 TRBV5-1 ASSLAQPYNEQF
TRBJ2-5 TRBV20-1 SARASGGAGGTQY
TRBJ1-2 TRBV6-1 ASSGEWGIRGYT
TRBJ2-1 TRBV29-1 SVVTGTSDNEQF
TRBJ2-3 TRBV20-1 SARDRTSGTDTQY
TRBJ2-1 TRBV6-4 ASSDGTSGNEQF
TRBJ2-7 TRBV4-1 ASSHSSYEQY
TRBJ1-5 TRBV19 ASSIVDSGVGNQPQH
TRBJ1-5 TRBV20-1 SASGAQGQPQH